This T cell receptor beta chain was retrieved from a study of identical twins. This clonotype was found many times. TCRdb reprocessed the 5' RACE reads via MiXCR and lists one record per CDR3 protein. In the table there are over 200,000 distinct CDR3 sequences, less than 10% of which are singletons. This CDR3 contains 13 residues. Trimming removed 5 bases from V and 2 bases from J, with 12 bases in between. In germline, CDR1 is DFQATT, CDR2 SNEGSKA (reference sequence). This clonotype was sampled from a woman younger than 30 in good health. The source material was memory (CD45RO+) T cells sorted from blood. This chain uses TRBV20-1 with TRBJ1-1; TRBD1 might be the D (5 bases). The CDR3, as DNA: TGCAGTGCTCGAGGGACGGCTAACACTGAAGCTTTCTTT. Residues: CSARGTANTEAFF.